Following are 17 T cell receptor beta chains from one sample sequenced in a study of blood T cells in healthy people across ages. For the second PCR, which ran for roughly 6 to 12 cycles, a sample-barcoded 5' primer and a J-beta primer mix were used. TCRdb reanalysed the 5' RACE reads using MiXCR and keeps one entry per CDR3 protein. The repertoire consists of some 1,800,000 distinct CDR3 sequences, with more than 35% occurring once and the leading ten covering under 25%. The sample consisted of blood. These TCRs come from a human donor in good health.

This clonotype was counted between two and nine times. The rearrangement links TRBV7-2 to TRBJ2-5; D is possibly TRBD1 (6 bases). This CDR3 is 17 amino acids long. Germline CDR1 reads SGHTA; CDR2 reads FQGNSA. V lost 2 bases and J 1 base, leaving 17 bases between the germline ends. The chain's CDR3 is CASSLFRGTGTQETQYF. The CDR3, as DNA: TGTGCCAGCAGCTTATTTCGGGGTACAGGGACCCAAGAGACCCAGTACTTC.

This chain joins TRBV4-1 and TRBJ2-7, with TRBD1 as a possible D gene (5 bases). V lost 1 base, J lost 6 bases, and 13 bases lay in between. This CDR3 contains 14 residues. CDR1 is MGHRA, CDR2 YSYEKL, per germline. CDR3 in amino acids: CASSQGAGFGEQYF. The CDR3 nucleotides read TGCGCCAGCAGCCAAGGGGCAGGGTTCGGCGAGCAGTACTTC.

The rearrangement uses TRBV5-1 and TRBJ2-1; D gene unclear. With 3 bases removed from V and 0 bases from J, the gap between germline ends came to 16 bases. Germline loops: CDR1 SGHRS, CDR2 YFSETQ. The CDR3 length is 17 residues. CDR3 in amino acids: CASSSEITSSSYNEQFF. The CDR3 nucleotides read TGCGCCAGCAGCTCAGAAATCACGTCGAGCTCCTACAATGAGCAGTTCTTC.

In nucleotides, the CDR3 is TGCAGTGCTAGAGACCCATATCGCGGGGGGGGTGAGCCCCAGTACTTC. Translating gives CSARDPYRGGGEPQYF. V and J are TRBV20-1 and TRBJ2-5, with TRBD2 matching over 9 bases. CDR1 and CDR2 from the germline V gene are DFQATT and SNEGSKA (reference sequence). V shed 0 bases, J shed 9 bases, and the junction held 14 bases outside the gene matches. The CDR3 totals 16 residues.

In its sample, this clonotype was seen many times. V and J are TRBV29-1 and TRBJ2-5; tentatively, D is TRBD1 or TRBD2 (5 bases each). This CDR3 is built from 12 residues. CDR1 is SQVTM, CDR2 ANQGSEA, per germline. Trimming removed 4 bases from V and 4 bases from J, with 10 bases in between. CDR3 DNA sequence: TGCAGCGTTGGTTCGGGGACAGAGACCCAGTACTTC. Translating gives CSVGSGTETQYF.

V usage is TRBV29-1 and J usage is TRBJ2-7; 9 bases line up with TRBD1. Germline V CDR1 and CDR2: SQVTM, ANQGSEA. V lost 6 bases, J lost 2 bases, and 5 bases stayed unmatched. CDR3 length: 13 residues. CDR3 residues: CSVSQGATYEQYF. CDR3 coding DNA: TGCAGCGTCTCACAGGGGGCCACCTACGAGCAGTACTTC.

This clonotype was observed a few times. The rearrangement joins TRBV27 to TRBJ2-3, with 11 bases aligning to TRBD2. CDR1 and CDR2 (germline): MNHEY, SMNVEV (reference sequence). With 8 bases clipped from V and 2 bases from J, the junction kept 6 bases outside the gene matches. The CDR3 has 15 residues. CDR3 amino acids: CASGTSGGPTDTQYF. Here the CDR3 DNA reads TGTGCCAGCGGAACTAGCGGGGGTCCCACAGATACGCAGTATTTT.

This clonotype was counted only a few times. The chain is built from TRBV9 and TRBJ2-1; D remains ambiguous. The germline gives CDR1 SGDLS, CDR2 YYNGEE. The V and J ends lost 4 bases and 6 bases respectively, with 20 bases between them. This CDR3 comprises 16 residues. This CDR3 is CASSPWLGTTGNEQFF. CDR3 sequence (DNA): TGTGCCAGCAGCCCCTGGTTAGGTACTACGGGCAATGAGCAGTTCTTC.

The chain combines TRBV5-5 with TRBJ2-7, with 9 bases matching TRBD1. This CDR3 has 18 residues. V was clipped by 4 bases and J by 2 bases; unmatched bases: 16. From germline, CDR1 is SGHKS and CDR2 YYEKEE (reference sequence). CDR3 amino acids: CASSPMGRQGEFPYEQYF. For the CDR3, the DNA is TGTGCCAGCAGCCCCATGGGGCGACAGGGGGAATTCCCCTACGAGCAGTACTTC.

The rearrangement joins TRBV7-9 to TRBJ2-5; no clear D gene. The germline gives CDR1 SEHNR, CDR2 FQNEAQ (reference sequence). The CDR3 is 14 amino acids. Trimming cost V 4 bases and J 0 bases, with 9 bases left between them. Here the CDR3 DNA reads TGTGCCAGCAGCTCCATTAATTACCAAGAGACCCAGTACTTC. Translating gives CASSSINYQETQYF. The full variable domain, rest sourced from reference TRBV7-9 and TRBJ2-5, is DTGVSQNPRHKITKRGQNVTFRCDPISEHNRLYWYRQTLGQGPEFLTYFQNEAQLEKSRLLSDRFSAERPKGSFSTLEIQRTEQGDSAMYLCASSSINYQETQYFGPGTRLLVL.

This clonotype came up a few times. J is TRBJ1-2 and V is TRBV29-1; D gene unclear. CDR1 is SQVTM, CDR2 ANQGSEA, per germline. V was shortened by 2 bases and J by 7 bases, with 8 bases between the two germline ends. The CDR3 has 11 residues. The CDR3 loop reads CSVESGGGYTF. CDR3 DNA sequence: TGCAGCGTTGAATCGGGTGGTGGCTACACCTTC. The full variable domain, with the rest looked up from reference TRBV29-1 and TRBJ1-2, is SAVISQKPSRDICQRGTSLTIQCQVDSQVTMMFWYRQQPGQSLTLIATANQGSEATYESGFVIDKFPISRPNLTFSTLTVSNMSPEDSSIYLCSVESGGGYTFGSGTRLTVV.

V and J are TRBV7-2 and TRBJ2-7; 8 nucleotides match TRBD2. Losses at the gene ends were 1 base for V and 2 bases for J; bases not matched to a gene: 4. This CDR3 contains 15 residues. Germline CDR1 is SGHTA and CDR2 is FQGNSA. The CDR3 nucleotides read TGTGCCAGCAGCTTAGAAGCGGGGGTTCCCTACGAGCAGTACTTC. Translating gives CASSLEAGVPYEQYF.

A few counts support this clonotype. V gene TRBV12-3 or TRBV12-4 combines with J gene TRBJ2-7; 9 bases are shared with TRBD1. The CDR3 has 15 amino acids. Unmatched junction bases numbered 9, after V lost 5 bases and J lost 4 bases. For the CDR3, the DNA is TGTGCCAGCAGTATTCCGGGACAGGGTTTTTACGAGCAGTACTTC. It codes for CASSIPGQGFYEQYF.

The chain links TRBV7-2 to TRBJ2-4, with no clear D. The length of the CDR3 is 14 residues. Germline assignment: CDR1 SGHTA and CDR2 FQGNSA. V was cut by 1 base and J by 9 bases, with 13 bases left in between. CDR3 amino acids: CASSLGANPGIQYF. CDR3 in DNA: TGTGCCAGCAGCTTAGGTGCCAATCCAGGCATTCAGTACTTC.

Only a few counts were recorded for this clonotype. The V and J genes are TRBV29-1 and TRBJ1-1; D might be TRBD1 (6 bases). Trimming left V 1 base short and J 6 bases short, with 18 bases between. The CDR3 is made up of 15 amino acids. Germline loops: CDR1 SQVTM, CDR2 ANQGSEA. The chain's CDR3 is CSVEGFGGAVPEAFF. The CDR3 region has the DNA TGCAGCGTTGAAGGATTCGGGGGCGCGGTCCCTGAAGCTTTCTTT.

The chain combines TRBV29-1 with TRBJ1-2; no firm D call. The germline V and J ends were trimmed by 4 bases and 3 bases, with 9 bases remaining between them. This CDR3 has 12 amino acids. CDR1 is SQVTM, CDR2 ANQGSEA, per germline. The CDR3 DNA reads TGCAGCGTTGTAGAGGGAGACTATGGCTACACCTTC. Protein sequence: CSVVEGDYGYTF.

The CDR3, as DNA: TGCAGTGCTAGATATCCGGAGGGAGGCCAAGAGACCCAGTACTTC. Amino acids: CSARYPEGGQETQYF. The V and J genes are TRBV20-1 and TRBJ2-5, with a weak D call TRBD2 (6 bases). Trimming stripped 2 bases from V and 1 base from J, with 14 bases between. Germline assignment: CDR1 DFQATT and CDR2 SNEGSKA (reference sequence). The CDR3 consists of 15 residues.